These 19 T cell receptor beta chains came from one sample sequenced in a study of PD-L1 blockade in urothelial cancer. Profiling relied on immunoSEQ multiplex PCR, and the TCRdb table lists in-frame clones only, not all of them. The table has roughly 67,000 clones, 75% to 90% seen once. Time point specified: pretreatment peripheral blood. The sequencing here drew on PBMCs, taken around atezolizumab (anti-PD-L1) treatment. The receptors stem from a man aged 55 to 70 with urothelial cancer.

The V call is TRBV11-2, the J call TRBJ1-2; D is unresolved. This CDR3 has 13 residues. From germline, CDR1 is SGHAT and CDR2 FQNNGV. Deletions cut 7 bases from V and 3 bases from J, with 12 bases between. The CDR3 region is CASKYSQDYGYTF. Here the CDR3 DNA reads TGTGCCAGCAAGTACAGCCAGGACTATGGCTACACCTTC.

The gene calls are TRBV2 and TRBJ1-1, with 9 bases that match TRBD1. Germline V gene sequence: CDR1 SNHLY, CDR2 FYNNEI. Unmatched junction bases numbered 2, after V lost 6 bases and J lost 3 bases. This CDR3 is built from 13 residues. Here the CDR3 reads CASSRDRDTEAFF. In DNA, the CDR3 is TGTGCCAGCAGCCGGGACAGGGACACTGAAGCTTTCTTT.

This rearrangement joins TRBV20-1 to TRBJ2-1, with 8 bases identical to TRBD2. This CDR3 contains 10 residues. V shed 3 bases, J shed 15 bases, and the junction held 4 bases outside the gene matches. The germline V gene encodes CDR1 DFQATT and CDR2 SNEGSKA (reference sequence). CDR3 sequence: CSARGLGRFF. In nucleotides, the CDR3 is TGCAGTGCTAGGGGACTAGGCCGGTTCTTC.

The chain combines TRBV30 with TRBJ2-7; D gene ambiguous. The CDR3 length is 12 residues. The ends were cut back, 0 bases at V and 1 base at J, with 4 bases in the middle. Germline CDR1 and CDR2: GTSNPN and SVGIG (reference sequence). The CDR3 DNA sequence: TGTGCCTGGAGTGTCGGGTCCTACGAGCAGTACTTC. As protein: CAWSVGSYEQYF.

The rearrangement uses TRBV6-1 and TRBJ2-2; perhaps TRBD2 as D (5 bases). This CDR3 region has 14 residues. Deletions cut 8 bases from V and 4 bases from J, with 14 bases between. Germline V CDR1 and CDR2: MNHNS, SASEGT. CDR3 region: CASSPRGRTGELFF. The CDR3 nucleotides are TGTGCCAGCTCCCCACGCGGGCGCACCGGGGAGCTGTTTTTT.

The rearrangement uses TRBV29-1 and TRBJ2-7; 8 bases are shared with TRBD2. Trimming at V came to 4 bases and at J to 0 bases, leaving 8 bases not matched to a gene. CDR1 and CDR2 from the germline V gene are SQVTM and ANQGSEA. CDR3 length: 15 residues. CDR3 in amino acids: CSVGGGTRASYEQYF. CDR3 sequence (DNA): TGCAGCGTTGGGGGGGGGACTAGGGCCTCCTACGAGCAGTACTTC.

The chain is built from TRBV7-2 and TRBJ2-1; D possibly corresponds to TRBD2 (6 bases). This CDR3 has 17 amino acids. Germline CDR1 is SGHTA and CDR2 is FQGNSA. V was cut by 6 bases and J by 1 base, with 19 bases left in between. CDR3 sequence (DNA): TGTGCCAGCAGACAGCACGGGAGCCCGCGGTCCTACAATGAGCAGTTCTTC. Translating gives CASRQHGSPRSYNEQFF.

This clone has more than one count but fewer than ten. The V gene is TRBV13, the J gene TRBJ2-7, with TRBD2 matching over 9 bases. The CDR3 runs 16 residues. With 2 bases clipped from V and 3 bases from J, the junction kept 8 bases outside the gene matches. The germline V gene has CDR1 PRHDT and CDR2 FYEKMQ (reference sequence). CDR3 amino acids: CASSLLRLAGLYEQYF. The DNA for the CDR3 is TGTGCCAGCAGCTTACTCCGCCTAGCGGGGCTCTACGAGCAGTACTTC.

The gene calls are TRBV21-1 and TRBJ2-3; TRBD2, the table's D call, lacks a check against the DNA. TRBV21-1 has pseudogene status. The CDR3 consists of 21 residues. Here the CDR3 reads CASSKTSRTSGAPPSTDTQYF. CDR3 DNA sequence: TGTGCCAGCAGCAAAACCTCTAGGACTAGCGGGGCCCCCCCTAGCACAGATACGCAGTATTTT.

The CDR3 here is CASSIDRLNYGYTF. CDR3 nucleotides: TGTGCCAGTAGTATAGACAGACTTAACTATGGCTACACCTTC. The chain recombines TRBV19 with TRBJ1-2, with D unresolved. The V and J ends lost 0 bases and 1 base respectively, with 6 bases between them. Germline V gene sequence: CDR1 LNHDA, CDR2 SQIVND (reference sequence). CDR3 length: 14 amino acids.

The chain employs TRBV10-1 and TRBJ1-3, with 7 bases lining up with TRBD1. The CDR3 has 15 amino acids. The trim removed 5 bases at V and 0 bases at J, leaving 4 bases unmatched. Germline V gene lookup returns CDR1 WNHNN and CDR2 SYGVQD (reference sequence). The chain's CDR3 is CASSTGTVSGNTIYF. CDR3 coding DNA: TGCGCCAGCAGTACCGGGACAGTCTCTGGAAACACCATATATTTT.

This clone was observed a single time. The rearrangement uses TRBV4-2 and TRBJ2-7, with 7 bases aligning to TRBD2. Germline CDR1 is LGHNA and CDR2 is YNFKEQ. The CDR3 runs 15 residues. J lost 6 bases, V lost 0 bases, and 8 bases had no gene match. This CDR3 reads CASSQEGRWEGEQYF. DNA of the CDR3: TGTGCCAGCAGCCAAGAGGGCCGCTGGGAGGGCGAGCAGTACTTC.

The chain uses TRBV5-4 and TRBJ2-1, with TRBD1 matching over 10 bases. The V gene end was trimmed by 4 bases and the J gene end by 6 bases; junction bases not matched to a gene: 1. This CDR3 has 13 residues. The germline V gene encodes CDR1 SGHNT and CDR2 YYREEE (reference sequence). The CDR3: CASSRDRGNEQFF. CDR3 nucleotides: TGTGCCAGCAGCCGGGACAGGGGCAATGAGCAGTTCTTC.

The sample holds a few counts of this clone. This chain links TRBV6-5 with TRBJ1-2; 10 positions agree with TRBD1. Germline V gives CDR1 MNHEY, CDR2 SVGAGI. With 0 bases clipped from V and 8 bases from J, the junction kept 6 bases outside the gene matches. This CDR3 has 15 amino acids. The CDR3 region has the DNA TGTGCCAGCAGTTACTCCCGACAGGGGGCGCAGGGCTACACCTTC. Translation gives CASSYSRQGAQGYTF.

V usage is TRBV7-2 and J usage is TRBJ2-2, with TRBD2 matching 9 bases. In germline, CDR1 is SGHTA, CDR2 FQGNSA. The CDR3 consists of 15 residues. Trimming cost V 5 bases and J 4 bases; bases outside gene matches: 5. CDR3 sequence (DNA): TGTGCCAGCAGCCCGCGGACTAGCGTCACCGGGGAGCTGTTTTTT. Its translation: CASSPRTSVTGELFF.

This clone has only one observation. The CDR3, as DNA: TGCGCCAGCAGTGAGTCGGGGCGGGGGTCCGACTACGAGCAGTACTTC. This encodes CASSESGRGSDYEQYF. The V and J genes are TRBV10-2 and TRBJ2-7; 7 bases line up with TRBD2. The V segment lost 0 bases and the J segment 3 bases; nucleotides outside the gene matches: 8. From germline, CDR1 is WSHSY and CDR2 SAAADI. The CDR3 length is 16 residues.

V gene TRBV7-2 combines with J gene TRBJ1-1, with 7 nucleotides matching TRBD1. Germline V lookup: CDR1 SGHTA, CDR2 FQGNSA. The CDR3 spans 14 residues. With V trimmed by 5 bases and J by 5 bases, 8 bases remained unmatched. The CDR3 is CASSPGQRRTEAFF. The DNA for the CDR3 is TGTGCCAGCAGCCCGGGACAGAGACGGACTGAAGCTTTCTTT.

The rearrangement joins TRBV7-2 to TRBJ2-6, with D tentatively TRBD2 (5 bases). Germline V gives CDR1 SGHTA, CDR2 FQGNSA. The CDR3 loop spans 12 amino acids. Trimming stripped 5 bases from V and 14 bases from J, with 13 bases between. The CDR3 loop is CASSPPLALLTF. DNA of the CDR3: TGTGCCAGCAGCCCTCCCCTAGCCCTCCTGACTTTC.

The chain links TRBV7-6 to TRBJ1-6, with D possibly TRBD1 on 6 matching bases. This CDR3 is 15 amino acids long. V was pared by 1 base and J by 9 bases, with 13 bases between. The germline gives CDR1 SGHVS, CDR2 FNYEAQ. For the CDR3, the DNA is TGTGCCAGCAGCTTAGGTACAGGGAGTGTTTCACCCCTCCACTTT. Residues: CASSLGTGSVSPLHF.